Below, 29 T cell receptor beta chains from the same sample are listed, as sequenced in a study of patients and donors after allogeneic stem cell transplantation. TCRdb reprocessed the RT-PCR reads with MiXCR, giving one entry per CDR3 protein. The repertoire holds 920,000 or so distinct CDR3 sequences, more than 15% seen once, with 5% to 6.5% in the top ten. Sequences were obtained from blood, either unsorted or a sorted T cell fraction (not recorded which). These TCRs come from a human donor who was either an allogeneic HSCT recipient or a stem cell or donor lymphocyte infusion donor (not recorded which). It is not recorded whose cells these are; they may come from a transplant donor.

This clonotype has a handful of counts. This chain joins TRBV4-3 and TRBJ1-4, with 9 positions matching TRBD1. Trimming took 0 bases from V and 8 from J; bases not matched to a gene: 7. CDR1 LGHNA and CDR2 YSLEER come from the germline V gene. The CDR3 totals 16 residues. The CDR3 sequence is CASSQDWDREAEKLFF. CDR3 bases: TGCGCCAGCAGCCAAGATTGGGACAGGGAGGCGGAAAAACTGTTTTTT.

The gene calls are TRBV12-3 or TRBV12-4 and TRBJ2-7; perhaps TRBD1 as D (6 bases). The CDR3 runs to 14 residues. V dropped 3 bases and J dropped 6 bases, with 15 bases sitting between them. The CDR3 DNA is TGTGCCAGCAGTTTTTTTCCACAGGGTGCCGAGCAGTACTTC. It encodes CASSFFPQGAEQYF.

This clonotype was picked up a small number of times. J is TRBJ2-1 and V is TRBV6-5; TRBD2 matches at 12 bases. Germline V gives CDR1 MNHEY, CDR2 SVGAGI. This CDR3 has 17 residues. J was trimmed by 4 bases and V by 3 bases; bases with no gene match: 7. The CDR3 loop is CASSYSRTSGNYNEQFF. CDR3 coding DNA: TGTGCCAGCAGTTATTCTCGGACTAGCGGGAATTACAATGAGCAGTTCTTC.

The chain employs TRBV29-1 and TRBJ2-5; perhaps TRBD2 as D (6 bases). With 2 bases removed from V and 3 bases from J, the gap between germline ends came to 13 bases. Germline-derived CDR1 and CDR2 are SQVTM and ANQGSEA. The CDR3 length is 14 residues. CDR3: CSVELGTPKETQYF. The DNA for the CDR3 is TGCAGCGTTGAATTAGGGACTCCAAAAGAGACCCAGTACTTC.

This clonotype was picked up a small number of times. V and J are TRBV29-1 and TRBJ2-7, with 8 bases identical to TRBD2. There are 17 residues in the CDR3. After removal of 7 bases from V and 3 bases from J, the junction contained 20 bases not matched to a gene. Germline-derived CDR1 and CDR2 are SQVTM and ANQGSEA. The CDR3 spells CSATSQGAGVLLYEQYF. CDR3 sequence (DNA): TGCAGCGCTACCAGTCAGGGAGCGGGAGTTCTTCTCTACGAGCAGTACTTC.

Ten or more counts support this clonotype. The CDR3 nucleotides read TGCGCCAGCAGCCTCCGGGACTATGACTCCTACGAGCAGTACTTC. This sequence encodes CASSLRDYDSYEQYF. This sequence joins TRBV5-1 and TRBJ2-7; 7 bases are a match to TRBD2. V lost 4 bases and J lost 0; bases outside the gene matches: 7. Germline-derived CDR1 and CDR2 are SGHRS and YFSETQ. This CDR3 comprises 15 residues.

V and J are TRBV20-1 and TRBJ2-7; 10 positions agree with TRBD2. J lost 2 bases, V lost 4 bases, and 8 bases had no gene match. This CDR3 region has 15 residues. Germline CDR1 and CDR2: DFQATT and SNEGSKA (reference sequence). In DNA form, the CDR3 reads TGCAGTGCTACGAACTTAGCGGGGGGCGCCTACGAGCAGTACTTC. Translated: CSATNLAGGAYEQYF.

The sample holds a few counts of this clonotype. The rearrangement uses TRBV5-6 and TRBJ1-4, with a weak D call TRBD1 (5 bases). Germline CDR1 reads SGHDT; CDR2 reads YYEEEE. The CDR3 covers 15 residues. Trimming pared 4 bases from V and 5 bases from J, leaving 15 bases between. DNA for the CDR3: TGTGCCAGCAGCCGGAGGCCAGGGTTGAATGAAAAACTGTTTTTT. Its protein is CASSRRPGLNEKLFF.

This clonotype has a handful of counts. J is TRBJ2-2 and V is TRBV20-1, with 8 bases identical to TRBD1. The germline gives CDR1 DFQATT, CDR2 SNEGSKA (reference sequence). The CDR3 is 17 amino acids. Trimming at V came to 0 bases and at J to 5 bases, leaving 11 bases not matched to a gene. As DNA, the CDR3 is TGCAGTGCTAGAGACTTCAAAACAGGGGGGAGAACCGGGGAGCTGTTTTTT. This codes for CSARDFKTGGRTGELFF.

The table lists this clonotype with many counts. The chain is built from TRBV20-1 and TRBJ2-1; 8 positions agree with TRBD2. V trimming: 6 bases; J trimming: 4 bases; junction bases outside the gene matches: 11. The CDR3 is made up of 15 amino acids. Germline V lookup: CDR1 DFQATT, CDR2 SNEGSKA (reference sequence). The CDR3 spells CSARSGVAGYNEQFF. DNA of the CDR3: TGCAGTGCACGTAGCGGGGTGGCGGGGTACAATGAGCAGTTCTTC.

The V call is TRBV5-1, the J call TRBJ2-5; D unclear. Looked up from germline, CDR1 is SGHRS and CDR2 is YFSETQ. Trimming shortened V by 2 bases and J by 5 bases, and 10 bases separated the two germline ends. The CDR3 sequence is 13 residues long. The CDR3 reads CASSFPNGETQYF. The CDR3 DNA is TGCGCCAGCAGCTTCCCCAATGGGGAGACCCAGTACTTC.

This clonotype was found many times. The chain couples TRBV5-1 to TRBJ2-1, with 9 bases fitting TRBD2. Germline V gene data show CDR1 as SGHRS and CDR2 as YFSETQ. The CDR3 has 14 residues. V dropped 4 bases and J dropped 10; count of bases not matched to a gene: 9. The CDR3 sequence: CASSEGTSRYEQFF. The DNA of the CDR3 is TGCGCCAGCAGCGAGGGGACTAGCCGTTACGAGCAGTTCTTC.

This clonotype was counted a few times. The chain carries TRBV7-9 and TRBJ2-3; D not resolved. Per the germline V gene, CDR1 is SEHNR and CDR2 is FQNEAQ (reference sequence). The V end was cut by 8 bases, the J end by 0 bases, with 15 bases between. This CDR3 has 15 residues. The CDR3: CASGADHASTDTQYF. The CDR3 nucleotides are TGTGCCAGCGGTGCTGACCATGCTAGCACAGATACGCAGTATTTT.

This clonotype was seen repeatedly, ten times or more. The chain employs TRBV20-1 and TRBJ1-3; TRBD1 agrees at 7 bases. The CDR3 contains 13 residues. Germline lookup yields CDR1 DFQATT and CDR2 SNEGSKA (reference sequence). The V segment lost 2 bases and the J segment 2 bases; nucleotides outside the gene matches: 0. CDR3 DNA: TGCAGTGCTAGACAGGGGGCTGGAAACACCATATATTTT. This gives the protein CSARQGAGNTIYF.

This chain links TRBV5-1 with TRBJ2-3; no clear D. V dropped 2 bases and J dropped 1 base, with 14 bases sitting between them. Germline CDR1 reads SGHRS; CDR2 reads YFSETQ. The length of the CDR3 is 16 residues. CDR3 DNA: TGCGCCAGCAGCTTTAGCACATGGGGTGGCACAGATACGCAGTATTTT. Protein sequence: CASSFSTWGGTDTQYF.

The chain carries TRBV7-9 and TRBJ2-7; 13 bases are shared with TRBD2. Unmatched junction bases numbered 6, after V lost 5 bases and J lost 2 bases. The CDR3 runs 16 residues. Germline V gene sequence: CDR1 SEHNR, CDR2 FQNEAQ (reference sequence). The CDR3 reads CASSPGLAGSTYEQYF. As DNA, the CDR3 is TGTGCCAGCAGCCCGGGACTAGCGGGATCCACCTACGAGCAGTACTTC.

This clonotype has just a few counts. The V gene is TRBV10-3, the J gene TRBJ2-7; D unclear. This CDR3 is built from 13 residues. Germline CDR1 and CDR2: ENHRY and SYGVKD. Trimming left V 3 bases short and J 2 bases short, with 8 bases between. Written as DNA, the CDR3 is TGTGCCATCAGTGACAGTGGCGCCTACGAGCAGTACTTC. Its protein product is CAISDSGAYEQYF.

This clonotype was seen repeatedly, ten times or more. CDR3 sequence: CASSRQGGDEQFF. Here the CDR3 DNA reads TGTGCCAGCAGCAGACAGGGGGGCGATGAGCAGTTCTTC. The chain combines TRBV12-3 or TRBV12-4 with TRBJ2-1, with 9 bases matching TRBD1. This CDR3 is built from 13 residues. Trimming took 6 bases from V and 8 from J; bases not matched to a gene: 5.

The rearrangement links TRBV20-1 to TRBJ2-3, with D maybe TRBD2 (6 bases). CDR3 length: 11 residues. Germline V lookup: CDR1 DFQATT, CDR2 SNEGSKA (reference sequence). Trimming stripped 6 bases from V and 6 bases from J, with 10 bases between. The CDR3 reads CSALAMDTQYF. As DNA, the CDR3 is TGCAGTGCCCTAGCGATGGATACGCAGTATTTT.

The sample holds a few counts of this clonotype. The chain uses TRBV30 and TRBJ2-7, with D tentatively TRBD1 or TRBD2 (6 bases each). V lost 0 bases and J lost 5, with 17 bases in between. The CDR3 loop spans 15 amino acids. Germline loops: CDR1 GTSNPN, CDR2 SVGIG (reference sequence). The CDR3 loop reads CAWSVLRGVFDEQYF. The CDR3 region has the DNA TGTGCCTGGAGTGTACTAAGGGGGGTATTCGACGAGCAGTACTTC.

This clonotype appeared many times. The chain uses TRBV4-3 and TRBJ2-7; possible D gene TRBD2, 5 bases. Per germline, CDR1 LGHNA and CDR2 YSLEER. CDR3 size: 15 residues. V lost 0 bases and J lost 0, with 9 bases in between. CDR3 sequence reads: CASSQDLGSSYEQYF. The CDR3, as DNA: TGCGCCAGCAGCCAAGATCTTGGGAGCTCCTACGAGCAGTACTTC.

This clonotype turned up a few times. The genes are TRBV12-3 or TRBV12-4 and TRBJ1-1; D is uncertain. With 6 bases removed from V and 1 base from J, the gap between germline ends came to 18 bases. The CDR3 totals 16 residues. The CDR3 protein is CASSRPPGLGNTEAFF. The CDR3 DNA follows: TGTGCCAGCAGCCGACCGCCCGGGCTAGGGAACACTGAAGCTTTCTTT.

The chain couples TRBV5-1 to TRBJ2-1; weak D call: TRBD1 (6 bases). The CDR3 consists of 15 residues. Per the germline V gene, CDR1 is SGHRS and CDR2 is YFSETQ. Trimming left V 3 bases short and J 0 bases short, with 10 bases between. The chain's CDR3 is CASSSDRTSYNEQFF. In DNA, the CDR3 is TGCGCCAGCAGCTCTGACAGGACCTCCTACAATGAGCAGTTCTTC.

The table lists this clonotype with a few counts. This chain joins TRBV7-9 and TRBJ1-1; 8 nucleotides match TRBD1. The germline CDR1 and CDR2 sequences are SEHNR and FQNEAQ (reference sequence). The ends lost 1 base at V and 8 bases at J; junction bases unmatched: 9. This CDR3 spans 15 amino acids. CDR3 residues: CASSLVPDRESEAFF. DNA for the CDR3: TGTGCCAGCAGCTTAGTACCGGACAGGGAATCGGAAGCTTTCTTT.

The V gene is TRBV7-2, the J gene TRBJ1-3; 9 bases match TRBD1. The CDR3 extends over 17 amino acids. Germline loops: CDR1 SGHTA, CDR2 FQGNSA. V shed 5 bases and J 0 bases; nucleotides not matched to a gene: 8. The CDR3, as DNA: TGTGCCAGCAGCCAATGGACAGGGGACCTCTCTGGAAACACCATATATTTT. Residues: CASSQWTGDLSGNTIYF.

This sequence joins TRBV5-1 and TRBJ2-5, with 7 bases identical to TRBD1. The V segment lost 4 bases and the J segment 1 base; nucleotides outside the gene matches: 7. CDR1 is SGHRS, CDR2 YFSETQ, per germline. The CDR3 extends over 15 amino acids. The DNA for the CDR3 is TGCGCCAGCAGCGAATCCGGGACAGCCCAAGAGACCCAGTACTTC. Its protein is CASSESGTAQETQYF.

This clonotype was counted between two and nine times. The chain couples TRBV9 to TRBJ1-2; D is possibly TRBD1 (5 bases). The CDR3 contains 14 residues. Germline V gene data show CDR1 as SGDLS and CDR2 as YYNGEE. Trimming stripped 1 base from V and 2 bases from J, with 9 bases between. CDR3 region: CASSVSGANYGYTF. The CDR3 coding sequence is TGTGCCAGCAGCGTAAGCGGGGCGAACTATGGCTACACCTTC.

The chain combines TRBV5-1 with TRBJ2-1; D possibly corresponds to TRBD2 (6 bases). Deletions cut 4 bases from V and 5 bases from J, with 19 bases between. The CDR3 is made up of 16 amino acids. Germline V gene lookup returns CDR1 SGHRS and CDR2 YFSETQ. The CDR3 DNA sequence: TGCGCCAGCAGCATGGGATTGGGACTGGATAACAATGAGCAGTTCTTC. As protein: CASSMGLGLDNNEQFF. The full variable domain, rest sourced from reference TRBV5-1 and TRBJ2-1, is KAGVTQTPRYLIKTRGQQVTLSCSPISGHRSVSWYQQTPGQGLQFLFEYFSETQRNKGNFPGRFSGRQFSNSRSEMNVSTLELGDSALYLCASSMGLGLDNNEQFFGPGTRLTVL.

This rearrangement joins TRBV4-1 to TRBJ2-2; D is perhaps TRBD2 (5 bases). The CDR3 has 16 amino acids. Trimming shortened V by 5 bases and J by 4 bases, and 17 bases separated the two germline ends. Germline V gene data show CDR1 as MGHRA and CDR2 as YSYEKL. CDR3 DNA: TGCGCCAGCAGCTCATTAGGCGGGTACCGCACCGGGGAGCTGTTTTTT. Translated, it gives CASSSLGGYRTGELFF.